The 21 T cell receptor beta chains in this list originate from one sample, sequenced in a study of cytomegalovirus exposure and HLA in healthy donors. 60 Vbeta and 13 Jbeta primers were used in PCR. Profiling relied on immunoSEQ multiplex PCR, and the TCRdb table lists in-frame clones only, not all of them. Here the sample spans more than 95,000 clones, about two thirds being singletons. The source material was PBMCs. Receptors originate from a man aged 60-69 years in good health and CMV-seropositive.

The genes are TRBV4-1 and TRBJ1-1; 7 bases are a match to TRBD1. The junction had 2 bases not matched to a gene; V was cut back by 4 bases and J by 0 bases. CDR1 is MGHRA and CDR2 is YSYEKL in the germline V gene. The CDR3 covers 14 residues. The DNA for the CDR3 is TGCGCCAGCAGCCCGACAGGGATGAACACTGAAGCTTTCTTT. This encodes CASSPTGMNTEAFF.

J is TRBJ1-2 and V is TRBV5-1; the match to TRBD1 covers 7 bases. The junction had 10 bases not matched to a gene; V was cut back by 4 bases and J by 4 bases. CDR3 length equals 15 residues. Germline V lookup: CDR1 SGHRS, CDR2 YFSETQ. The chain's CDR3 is CASSADRLGPYGYTF. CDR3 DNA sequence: TGCGCCAGCAGCGCGGACAGGTTGGGCCCCTATGGCTACACCTTC. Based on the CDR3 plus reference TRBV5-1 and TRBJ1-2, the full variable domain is KAGVTQTPRYLIKTRGQQVTLSCSPISGHRSVSWYQQTPGQGLQFLFEYFSETQRNKGNFPGRFSGRQFSNSRSEMNVSTLELGDSALYLCASSADRLGPYGYTFGSGTRLTVV.

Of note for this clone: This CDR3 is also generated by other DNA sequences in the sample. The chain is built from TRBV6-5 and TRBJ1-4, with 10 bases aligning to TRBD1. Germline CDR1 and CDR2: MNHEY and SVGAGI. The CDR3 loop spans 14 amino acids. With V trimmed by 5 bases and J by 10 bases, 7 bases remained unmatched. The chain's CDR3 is CASSLRDRGGKLFF. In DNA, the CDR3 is TGTGCCAGCAGTCTCCGGGACAGGGGAGGAAAACTGTTTTTT.

CDR3 DNA: TGCGCCAGCAGCCCCAGGACAGGGCATACCGGGGAGCTGTTTTTT. As protein: CASSPRTGHTGELFF. The gene calls are TRBV5-1 and TRBJ2-2, with 8 bases matching TRBD1. The CDR3 runs to 15 residues. J lost 5 bases, V lost 4 bases, and 7 bases had no gene match. Germline CDR1 SGHRS, CDR2 YFSETQ.

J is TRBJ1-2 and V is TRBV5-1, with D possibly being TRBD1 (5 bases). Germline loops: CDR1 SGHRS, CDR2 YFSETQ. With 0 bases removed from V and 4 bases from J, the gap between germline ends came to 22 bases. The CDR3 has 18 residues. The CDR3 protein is CASSLGHGGLRDFYGYTF. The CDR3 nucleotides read TGCGCCAGCAGCTTGGGCCACGGCGGGTTAAGGGACTTCTATGGCTACACCTTC.

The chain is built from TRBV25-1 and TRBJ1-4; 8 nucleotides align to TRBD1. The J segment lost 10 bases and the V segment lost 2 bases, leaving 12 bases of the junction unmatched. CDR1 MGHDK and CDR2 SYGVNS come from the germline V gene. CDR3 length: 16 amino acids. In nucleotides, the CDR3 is TGTGCCAGCAGTGAAACCATCTCTCAGGGGGCCGGAAAACTGTTTTTT. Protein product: CASSETISQGAGKLFF.

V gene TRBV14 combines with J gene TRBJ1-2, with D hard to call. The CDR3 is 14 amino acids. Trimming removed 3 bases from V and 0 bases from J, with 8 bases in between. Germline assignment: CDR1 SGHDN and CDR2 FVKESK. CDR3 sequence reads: CASSQYGSNYGYTF. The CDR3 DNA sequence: TGTGCCAGCAGCCAGTATGGCTCTAACTATGGCTACACCTTC. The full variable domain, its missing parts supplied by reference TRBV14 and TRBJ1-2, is EAGVTQFPSHSVIEKGQTVTLRCDPISGHDNLYWYRRVMGKEIKFLLHFVKESKQDESGMPNNRFLAERTGGTYSTLKVQPAELEDSGVYFCASSQYGSNYGYTFGSGTRLTVV.

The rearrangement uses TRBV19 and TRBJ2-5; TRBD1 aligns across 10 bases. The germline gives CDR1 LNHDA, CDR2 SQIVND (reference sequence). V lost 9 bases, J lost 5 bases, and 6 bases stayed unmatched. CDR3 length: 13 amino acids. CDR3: CASGSTGGETQYF. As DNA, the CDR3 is TGTGCCAGCGGATCGACAGGGGGCGAGACCCAGTACTTC.

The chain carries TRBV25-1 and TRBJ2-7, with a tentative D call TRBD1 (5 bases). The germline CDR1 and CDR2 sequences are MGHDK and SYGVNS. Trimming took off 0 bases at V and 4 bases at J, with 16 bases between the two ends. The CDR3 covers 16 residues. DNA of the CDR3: TGTGCCAGCAGTGAATATTACAGGACCCAATATTACGAGCAGTACTTC. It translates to CASSEYYRTQYYEQYF.

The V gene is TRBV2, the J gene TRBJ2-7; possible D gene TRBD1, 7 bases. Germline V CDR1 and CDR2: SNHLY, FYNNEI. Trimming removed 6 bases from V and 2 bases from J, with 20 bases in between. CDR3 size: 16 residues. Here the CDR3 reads CASRPGATGVTYEQYF. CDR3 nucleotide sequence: TGTGCCAGCAGACCGGGGGCAACAGGGGTTACCTACGAGCAGTACTTC.

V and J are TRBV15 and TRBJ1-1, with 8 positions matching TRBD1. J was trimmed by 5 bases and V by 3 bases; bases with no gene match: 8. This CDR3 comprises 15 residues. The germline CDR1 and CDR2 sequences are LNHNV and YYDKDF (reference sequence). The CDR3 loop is CATSSRGRLGTEAFF. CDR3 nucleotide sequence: TGTGCCACCAGCAGCAGGGGGCGATTGGGAACTGAAGCTTTCTTT. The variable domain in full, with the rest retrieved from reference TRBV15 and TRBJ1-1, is DAMVIQNPRYQVTQFGKPVTLSCSQTLNHNVMYWYQQKSSQAPKLLFHYYDKDFNNEADTPDNFQSRRPNTSFCFLDIRSPGLGDTAMYLCATSSRGRLGTEAFFGQGTRLTVV.

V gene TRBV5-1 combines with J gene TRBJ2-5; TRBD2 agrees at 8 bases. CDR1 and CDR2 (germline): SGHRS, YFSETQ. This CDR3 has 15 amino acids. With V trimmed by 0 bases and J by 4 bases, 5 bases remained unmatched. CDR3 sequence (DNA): TGCGCCAGCAGCTTGGACGGGGGGGCCCTAGAGACCCAGTACTTC. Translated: CASSLDGGALETQYF.

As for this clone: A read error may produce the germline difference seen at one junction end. The DNA for the CDR3 is TGTGCCAGCAGCTTAGTGGGACAGGCCTACGAGCAGCACTTC. Its protein product is CASSLVGQAYEQHF. The chain uses TRBV7-9 and TRBJ2-7; 8 bases are shared with TRBD1. The CDR3 is 14 amino acids. In germline, CDR1 is SEHNR, CDR2 FQNEAQ (reference sequence).

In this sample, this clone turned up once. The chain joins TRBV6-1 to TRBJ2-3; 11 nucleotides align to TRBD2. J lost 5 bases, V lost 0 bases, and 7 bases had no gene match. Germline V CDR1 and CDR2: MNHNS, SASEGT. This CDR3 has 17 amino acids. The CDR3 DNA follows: TGTGCCAGCAGTGAAGCCATTACTAGCGGGGGTTTAGATACGCAGTATTTT. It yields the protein CASSEAITSGGLDTQYF.

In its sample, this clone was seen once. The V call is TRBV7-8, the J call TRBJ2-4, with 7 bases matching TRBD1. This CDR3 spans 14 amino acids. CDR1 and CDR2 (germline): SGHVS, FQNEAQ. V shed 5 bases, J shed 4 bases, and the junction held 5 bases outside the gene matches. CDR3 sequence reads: CASSVDREKNIQYF. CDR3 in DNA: TGTGCCAGCAGCGTCGACAGGGAAAAAAACATTCAGTACTTC. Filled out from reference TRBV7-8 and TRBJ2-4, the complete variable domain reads GAGVSQSPRYKVAKRGQDVALRCDPISGHVSLFWYQQALGQGPEFLTYFQNEAQLDKSGLPSDRFFAERPEGSVSTLKIQRTQQEDSAVYLCASSVDREKNIQYFGAGTRLSVL.

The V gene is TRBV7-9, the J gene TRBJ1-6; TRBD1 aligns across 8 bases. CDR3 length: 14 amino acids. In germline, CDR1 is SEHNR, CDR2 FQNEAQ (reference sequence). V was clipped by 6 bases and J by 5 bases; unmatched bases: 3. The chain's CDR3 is CASRTTGDNSPLHF. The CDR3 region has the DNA TGTGCCAGCAGGACGACAGGGGATAATTCACCCCTCCACTTT. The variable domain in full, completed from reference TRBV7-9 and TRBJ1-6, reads DTGVSQNPRHKITKRGQNVTFRCDPISEHNRLYWYRQTLGQGPEFLTYFQNEAQLEKSRLLSDRFSAERPKGSFSTLEIQRTEQGDSAMYLCASRTTGDNSPLHFGNGTRLTVT.

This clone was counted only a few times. CDR3: CASSQDYGTVNTEAFF. The CDR3 DNA sequence: TGTGCCAGCAGCCAAGATTATGGGACAGTGAACACTGAAGCTTTCTTT. The genes are TRBV4-2 and TRBJ1-1; 7 bases align to TRBD1. The CDR3 is 16 amino acids. V lost 0 bases and J lost 0; bases outside the gene matches: 4. Looked up from germline, CDR1 is LGHNA and CDR2 is YNFKEQ.

CDR3 sequence reads: CASSPASDRFVAFF. CDR3 sequence (DNA): TGTGCCAGCAGTCCCGCGTCAGACAGGTTTGTAGCTTTCTTT. The chain joins TRBV28 to TRBJ1-1, with a possible D match to TRBD1 (6 bases). Germline CDR1 is MDHEN and CDR2 is SYDVKM. This CDR3 spans 14 amino acids. Between the trimmed V and J ends, which lost 5 bases and 10 bases, there was a span of 20 bases.

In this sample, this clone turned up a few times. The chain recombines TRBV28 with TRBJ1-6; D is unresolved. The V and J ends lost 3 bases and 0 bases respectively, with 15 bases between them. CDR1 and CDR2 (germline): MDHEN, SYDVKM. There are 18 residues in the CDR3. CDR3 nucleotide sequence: TGTGCCAGCAGTTTTGGAACCGGCGCTAGCTCCTATAATTCACCCCTCCACTTT. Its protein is CASSFGTGASSYNSPLHF.

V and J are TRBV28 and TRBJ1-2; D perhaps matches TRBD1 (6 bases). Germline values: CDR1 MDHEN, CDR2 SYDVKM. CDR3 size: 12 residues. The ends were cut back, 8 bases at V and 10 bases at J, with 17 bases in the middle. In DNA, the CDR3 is TGTGCCAGCGCTACAGGGTCTAGGCCCTACACCTTC. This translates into CASATGSRPYTF.

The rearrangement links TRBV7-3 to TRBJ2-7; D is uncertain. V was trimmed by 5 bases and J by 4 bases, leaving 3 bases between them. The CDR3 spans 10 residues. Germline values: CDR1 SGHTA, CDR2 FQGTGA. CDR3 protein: CASSLYEQYF. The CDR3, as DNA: TGTGCCAGCAGCCTTTACGAGCAGTACTTC.